This entry features one T cell receptor beta chain sequence. No antigen is known for it. Sequencing was performed with immunoSEQ multiplex PCR; in TCRdb, only in-frame clones are kept and a portion is missing. Here the sample spans about 700,000 clones, 92% being singletons. V was pared by 2 bases and J by 5 bases, with 4 bases between. This CDR3 region has 12 residues. Germline V gene lookup returns CDR1 MNHEY and CDR2 SVGAGI. This entry comes from a study of shared clonotypes between healthy human individuals. Findings of the study overall: Generation of non-shared clonotypes was less probable than generation of clonotypes shared by all four donors. With a few donors compared, 4% to 5.5% of naive CD4 clonotypes were shared.

Cells designated naive CD8 were CD45RO-negative and were positively selected for CCR7, with terminally differentiated effector memory CD45RA+ cells excluded. The donors, healthy adults who were HIV-negative, had experienced no recent acute infections or vaccinations. Sequencing input: naive CD8+ T cells sorted from blood. J is TRBJ2-1 and V is TRBV6-5; no reliable D call. This clonotype was sampled from a man aged 25-45 years in good health. DNA for the CDR3: TGTGCCAGCAGTTACAAGGACAATGAGCAGTTCTTC. The encoded protein is CASSYKDNEQFF.